The 24 T cell receptor beta chains reported below all come from one sample, sequenced in a study of cytomegalovirus exposure and HLA in healthy donors. It was with 60 Vbeta and 13 Jbeta primers that the PCR ran. Repertoires were generated with immunoSEQ multiplex PCR, while TCRdb's copy carries only in-frame clones and drops some. Altogether about 180,000 clones are present, roughly three quarters being singletons, with the ten largest covering less than 15%. The sequencing sample was made of PBMCs. All receptors come from a woman aged 45-65 years in good health and CMV-seropositive.

This clone has a single count. Other DNA sequences from this sample encode an identical CDR3 as well. CDR3: CASSLLRNTGELFF. In nucleotides, the CDR3 is TGTGCCAGCAGTTTACTGAGGAACACCGGGGAGCTGTTTTTT. This chain uses TRBV7-3 with TRBJ2-2, with unresolved D. V was trimmed by 6 bases and J by 1 base, leaving 9 bases between them. The length of the CDR3 is 14 residues. Germline CDR1 SGHTA, CDR2 FQGTGA.

A few counts support this clone. The gene calls are TRBV6-1 and TRBJ2-3; 12 bases are shared with TRBD2. The CDR3 spans 15 residues. Germline CDR1 reads MNHNS; CDR2 reads SASEGT. V lost 4 bases, J lost 4 bases, and 3 bases stayed unmatched. The CDR3 loop is CASSASGGASDTQYF. As DNA, the CDR3 is TGTGCCAGCAGTGCTAGCGGGGGGGCGTCAGATACGCAGTATTTT.

The chain uses TRBV5-1 and TRBJ1-4, with unresolved D. Trimming removed 0 bases at V and 0 bases at J, with 9 bases between. The CDR3 totals 16 residues. The germline V gene has CDR1 SGHRS and CDR2 YFSETQ. CDR3 amino acids: CASSLAIGATNEKLFF. The CDR3 region has the DNA TGCGCCAGCAGCTTGGCTATCGGAGCAACTAATGAAAAACTGTTTTTT.

This clone was detected once. The rearrangement links TRBV19 to TRBJ1-1; 8 bases match TRBD1. CDR1 is LNHDA, CDR2 SQIVND, per germline (reference sequence). The CDR3 is 16 residues long. Germline trimming cut 0 bases from V and 1 base from J; bases unmatched to any gene: 4. The CDR3 bases are TGTGCCAGTAGTATAGATCAGGGACAGGCGAACACTGAAGCTTTCTTT. Amino acids: CASSIDQGQANTEAFF.

V gene TRBV25-1 combines with J gene TRBJ2-3; D is uncertain. The ends were cut back, 4 bases at V and 8 bases at J, with 7 bases in the middle. The length of the CDR3 is 11 residues. Per the germline V gene, CDR1 is MGHDK and CDR2 is SYGVNS. The CDR3 DNA is TGTGCCAGCAGTGGGAGTGGTACGCAGTATTTT. Protein product: CASSGSGTQYF.

This clone was detected only a few times. The V gene is TRBV29-1, the J gene TRBJ2-5; 7 nucleotides match TRBD1. CDR3 length: 13 amino acids. With V trimmed by 7 bases and J by 5 bases, 10 bases remained unmatched. The germline V gene has CDR1 SQVTM and CDR2 ANQGSEA. CDR3 residues: CSAGTGVMETQYF. CDR3 nucleotides: TGCAGCGCCGGTACAGGGGTGATGGAGACCCAGTACTTC.

The CDR3 is CASSLSWTSGGVSTDTQYF. The DNA for the CDR3 is TGTGCCAGCAGCTTGTCCTGGACTAGCGGGGGGGTCAGCACAGATACGCAGTATTTT. The J gene is TRBJ2-3, the V gene TRBV5-6; 15 nucleotides agree with TRBD2. The trim removed 1 base at V and 0 bases at J, leaving 6 bases unmatched. The germline V gene encodes CDR1 SGHDT and CDR2 YYEEEE. The CDR3 runs 19 residues.

The chain couples TRBV2 to TRBJ2-7; 7 bases line up with TRBD1. From germline, CDR1 is SNHLY and CDR2 FYNNEI. This CDR3 comprises 14 residues. V shed 4 bases and J 2 bases; nucleotides not matched to a gene: 5. The CDR3 DNA reads as TGTGCCAGCAGTGGGGCAACAGGGGCCTACGAGCAGTACTTC. Translating gives CASSGATGAYEQYF.

The V call is TRBV15, the J call TRBJ1-2; 7 bases are shared with TRBD1. Unmatched junction bases numbered 11, after V lost 5 bases and J lost 8 bases. CDR1 is LNHNV, CDR2 YYDKDF, per germline (reference sequence). CDR3 size: 14 residues. In DNA form, the CDR3 reads TGTGCCACCAGCCTTCCGGGACAGAGTGAGGGCTACACCTTC. It is translated as CATSLPGQSEGYTF.

This clone occurred many times. CDR3 coding DNA: TGTGCCAGCATAGGGGGCGGGGCGATCTCCTACGAGCAGTACTTC. Residues: CASIGGGAISYEQYF. The J gene is TRBJ2-7, the V gene TRBV2; possibly TRBD1 for D (7 bases). CDR1 and CDR2 from the germline V gene are SNHLY and FYNNEI. Trimming removed 7 bases at V and 0 bases at J, with 16 bases between. The length of the CDR3 is 15 residues.

The chain recombines TRBV5-4 with TRBJ1-1; 8 nucleotides align to TRBD1. The germline V gene encodes CDR1 SGHNT and CDR2 YYREEE (reference sequence). Trimming at V came to 4 bases and at J to 2 bases, leaving 13 bases not matched to a gene. There are 17 residues in the CDR3. The CDR3 coding sequence is TGTGCCAGCAGCACCGGGGCGGGGCAGGGGGCAAACACTGAAGCTTTCTTT. Amino acid sequence: CASSTGAGQGANTEAFF.

The CDR3 region is CASRLTTVNTEAFF. The CDR3, as DNA: TGCGCCAGCAGGTTGACGACTGTGAACACTGAAGCTTTCTTT. The rearrangement links TRBV5-1 to TRBJ1-1; D is undetermined. This CDR3 is built from 14 residues. Trimming took 5 bases from V and 0 from J, leaving 11 bases between them. From germline, CDR1 is SGHRS and CDR2 YFSETQ.

This sequence joins TRBV7-9 and TRBJ2-1; 10 bases fit TRBD2. The length of the CDR3 is 13 residues. CDR1 and CDR2 from the germline V gene are SEHNR and FQNEAQ (reference sequence). The ends lost 4 bases at V and 8 bases at J; junction bases unmatched: 2. The CDR3 nucleotides read TGTGCCAGCAGCTCCGGGACTAGCGATGAGCAGTTCTTC. This sequence encodes CASSSGTSDEQFF.

J is TRBJ2-1 and V is TRBV7-9; 9 nucleotides align to TRBD2. Germline V gene data show CDR1 as SEHNR and CDR2 as FQNEAQ (reference sequence). This CDR3 has 18 residues. V trimming: 0 bases; J trimming: 2 bases; junction bases outside the gene matches: 8. The CDR3 sequence: CASSLAIPGLATYNEQFF. In nucleotides, the CDR3 is TGTGCCAGCAGCTTAGCTATTCCGGGACTAGCAACCTACAATGAGCAGTTCTTC.

CDR3 coding DNA: TGTGCCAGTAGTAAGGGACAGGGACCCTCCGGGGAGCTGTTTTTT. It yields the protein CASSKGQGPSGELFF. The V gene is TRBV19, the J gene TRBJ2-2, with TRBD1 identical over 9 bases. The ends lost 4 bases at V and 6 bases at J; junction bases unmatched: 6. Germline CDR1 LNHDA, CDR2 SQIVND (reference sequence). The CDR3 runs to 15 residues.

This chain uses TRBV6-1 with TRBJ2-5; D is unresolved. V was cut by 6 bases and J by 2 bases, with 7 bases left in between. Germline CDR1 reads MNHNS; CDR2 reads SASEGT. The CDR3 contains 12 residues. DNA of the CDR3: TGTGCCAGCAGCCGAGATCAAGAGACCCAGTACTTC. It specifies CASSRDQETQYF.

V usage is TRBV18 and J usage is TRBJ2-7; 7 bases align to TRBD2. Looked up from germline, CDR1 is KGHSH and CDR2 is LQKENI. The V segment lost 6 bases and the J segment 0 bases; nucleotides outside the gene matches: 11. The CDR3 is made up of 16 amino acids. The CDR3 reads CASSPIPGLSSYEQYF. The CDR3 DNA follows: TGTGCCAGCTCGCCAATACCGGGACTATCCTCCTACGAGCAGTACTTC.

The chain carries TRBV19 and TRBJ1-6, with TRBD1 as a possible D gene (6 bases). From germline, CDR1 is LNHDA and CDR2 SQIVND (reference sequence). This CDR3 has 14 residues. The germline V and J ends were trimmed by 11 bases and 5 bases, with 16 bases remaining between them. The CDR3 reads CAVQGSANNSPLHF. Written as DNA, the CDR3 is TGTGCCGTCCAGGGGTCAGCCAATAATTCACCCCTCCACTTT.

This chain uses TRBV4-2 with TRBJ1-5, with D uncertain. The CDR3 spans 15 residues. Trimming took 0 bases from V and 0 from J, leaving 6 bases between them. CDR1 is LGHNA and CDR2 is YNFKEQ in the germline V gene. In nucleotides, the CDR3 is TGTGCCAGCAGCCAAGAACTGATTAGCAATCAGCCCCAGCATTTT. Residues: CASSQELISNQPQHF.

V usage is TRBV4-1 and J usage is TRBJ2-1, with 7 bases matching TRBD1. The CDR3 is made up of 15 amino acids. Trimming removed 1 base from V and 3 bases from J; junction bases left unmatched: 3. The germline gives CDR1 MGHRA, CDR2 YSYEKL. CDR3 bases: TGCGCCAGCAGCCAAGTGGGGACAGTCTACAATGAGCAGTTCTTC. Translating gives CASSQVGTVYNEQFF.

This clone was observed a single time. The chain is built from TRBV5-1 and TRBJ1-2; 9 nucleotides agree with TRBD1. Germline V CDR1 and CDR2: SGHRS, YFSETQ. The CDR3 runs 16 residues. With 3 bases clipped from V and 4 bases from J, the junction kept 10 bases outside the gene matches. CDR3 protein: CASSSETGGFGYGYTF. The CDR3 bases are TGCGCCAGCAGCTCTGAGACAGGGGGTTTTGGCTATGGCTACACCTTC.

This chain connects TRBV5-1 to TRBJ1-1; no reliable D call. CDR1 is SGHRS and CDR2 is YFSETQ in the germline V gene. V was trimmed by 5 bases and J by 4 bases, leaving 15 bases between them. This CDR3 has 14 residues. The CDR3 DNA is TGCGCCAGCAGAAGCGAAGGTTTAACCACTGAAGCTTTCTTT. It is translated as CASRSEGLTTEAFF.

On this clone itself: Its ends do not fully match the called genes, so a read error is possible. This chain links TRBV4-1 with TRBJ2-7; TRBD1 matches 9 bases. Germline V gene sequence: CDR1 MGHRA, CDR2 YSYEKL. The CDR3 covers 16 residues. DNA for the CDR3: TGCGCCAGCAGCCGCGAAGGGACAGGGACCTCCGACGAGCAGTACTTC. Translation gives CASSREGTGTSDEQYF.

The chain links TRBV5-1 to TRBJ2-1; a possible D gene is TRBD2 (5 bases). V was trimmed by 3 bases and J by 5 bases, leaving 18 bases between them. CDR3 length equals 16 residues. Looked up from germline, CDR1 is SGHRS and CDR2 is YFSETQ. CDR3 sequence reads: CASSSGLLEPNNEQFF. In DNA, the CDR3 is TGCGCCAGCAGCTCGGGGTTGTTGGAACCCAACAATGAGCAGTTCTTC.